One sample yielded the 10 T cell receptor beta chains listed below, sequenced in a study of monozygotic twins with inflammatory bowel disease. TCRdb re-analyzed the 5' RACE reads; it lists each CDR3 protein once, without DNA. This sample's table has roughly 200,000 distinct CDR3 sequences. The sequenced material came from blood. The receptors were sampled from a human donor with ulcerative colitis or Crohn's disease, or a healthy co-twin of an affected twin (not recorded which).

The chain is built from TRBV4-1 and TRBJ1-1; TCRdb's D call of TRBD1 is untestable without DNA. Germline V gene data show CDR1 as MGHRA and CDR2 as YSYEKL. The CDR3 spans 15 residues. The CDR3 here is CASSQDPGADTEAFF.

The CDR3 sequence is CASSHGDPANTGELFF. The rearrangement links TRBV3-1 to TRBJ2-2; TCRdb designates TRBD1, a call that cannot be tested without DNA. The V gene's germline CDR1 is LGHDT and CDR2 YNNKEL (reference sequence). The CDR3 sequence is 16 residues long.

The chain employs TRBV7-8 and TRBJ1-2. The CDR3 runs 14 residues. Germline loops: CDR1 SGHVS, CDR2 FQNEAQ. CDR3 loop: CASSLGRPTYGYTF.

The chain is built from TRBV7-3 and TRBJ2-3; lacking DNA, the TRBD2 call made by TCRdb goes unchecked. Germline assignment: CDR1 SGHTA and CDR2 FQGTGA. The CDR3 length is 16 residues. The chain's CDR3 is CASSLGASRGPDTQYF.

The chain carries TRBV4-2 and TRBJ2-7; with no DNA, the TCRdb D assignment of TRBD1 cannot be verified. CDR3 length: 16 amino acids. The germline V gene has CDR1 LGHNA and CDR2 YNFKEQ. CDR3 region: CASSLRGGQGRDEQYF.

V gene TRBV6-4 combines with J gene TRBJ1-4; lacking DNA, the TRBD1 call made by TCRdb goes unchecked. The germline V gene encodes CDR1 MRHNA and CDR2 SNTAGT. The CDR3 contains 16 residues. CDR3 sequence reads: CASSGPPITTNEKLFF.

The chain joins TRBV20-1 to TRBJ2-7; the D call of TRBD1 rests on TCRdb alone, since no DNA is present to check it. The germline V gene encodes CDR1 DFQATT and CDR2 SNEGSKA (reference sequence). The CDR3 contains 16 residues. This chain's CDR3 is CSARRQTGTGGYEQYF.

The chain employs TRBV3-1 and TRBJ2-7; TCRdb picks TRBD2, but there is no DNA to check that call. Per germline, CDR1 LGHDT and CDR2 YNNKEL (reference sequence). CDR3 length: 14 amino acids. CDR3 in amino acids: CASSHGTLPYEQYF.

The chain combines TRBV27 with TRBJ2-6. This CDR3 has 15 amino acids. Germline CDR1 reads MNHEY; CDR2 reads SMNVEV (reference sequence). The CDR3 loop reads CASSSWSSGANVLTF. Using reference TRBV27 and TRBJ2-6 for the parts outside the CDR3, the full variable domain is EAQVTQNPRYLITVTGKKLTVTCSQNMNHEYMSWYRQDPGLGLRQIYYSMNVEVTDKGDVPEGYKVSRKEKRNFPLILESPSPNQTSLYFCASSSWSSGANVLTFGAGSRLTVL.

This rearrangement joins TRBV6-5 to TRBJ2-3. The germline CDR1 and CDR2 sequences are MNHEY and SVGAGI. This CDR3 has 14 residues. CDR3 residues: CASSYSISTDTQYF.